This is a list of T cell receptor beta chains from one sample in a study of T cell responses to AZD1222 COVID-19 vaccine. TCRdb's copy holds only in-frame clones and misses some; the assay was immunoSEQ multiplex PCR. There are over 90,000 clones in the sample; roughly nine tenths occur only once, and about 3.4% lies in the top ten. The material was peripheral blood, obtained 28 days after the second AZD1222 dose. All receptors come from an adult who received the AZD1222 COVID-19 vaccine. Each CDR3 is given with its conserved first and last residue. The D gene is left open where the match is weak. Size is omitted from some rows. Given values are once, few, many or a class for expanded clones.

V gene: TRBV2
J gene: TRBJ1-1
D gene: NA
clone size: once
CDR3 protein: CASSVRGRDTEAFF
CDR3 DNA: TGTGCCAGCAGTGTCCGGGGGAGGGACACTGAAGCTTTCTTT

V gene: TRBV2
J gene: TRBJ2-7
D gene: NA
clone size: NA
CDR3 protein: CASSFLGDPSYEQYF
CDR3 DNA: TGTGCCAGCAGCTTCCTCGGGGATCCCTCCTACGAGCAGTACTTC

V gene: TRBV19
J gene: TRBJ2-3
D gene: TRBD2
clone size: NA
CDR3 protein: CASETGGRSADTQYF
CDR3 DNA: TGTGCCAGTGAGACGGGGGGGCGGTCCGCAGATACGCAGTATTTT

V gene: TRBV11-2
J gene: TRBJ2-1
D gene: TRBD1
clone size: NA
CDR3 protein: CASSLVGTDNEQFF
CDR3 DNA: TGTGCCAGCAGCTTAGTGGGGACAGACAATGAGCAGTTCTTC

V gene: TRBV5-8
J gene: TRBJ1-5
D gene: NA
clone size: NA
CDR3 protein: CASSPGSYNQPQHF
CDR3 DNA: TGTGCCAGCAGCCCGGGGTCCTACAATCAGCCCCAGCATTTT

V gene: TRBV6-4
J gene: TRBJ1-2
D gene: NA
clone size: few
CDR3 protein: CASSDNLGYGYTF
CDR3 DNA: TGTGCCAGCAGTGACAACTTGGGGTATGGCTACACCTTC

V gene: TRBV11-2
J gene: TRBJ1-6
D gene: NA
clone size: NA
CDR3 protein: CASSLEEAGWRIPPLHF
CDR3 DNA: TGTGCCAGCAGCTTAGAGGAGGCAGGGTGGAGGATACCACCCCTCCACTTT

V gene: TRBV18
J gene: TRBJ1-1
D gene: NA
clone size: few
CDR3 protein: CASSPTARNTEAFF
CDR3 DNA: TGTGCCAGCTCACCGACGGCTAGAAACACTGAAGCTTTCTTT

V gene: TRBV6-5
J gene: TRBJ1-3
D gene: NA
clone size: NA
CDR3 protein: CASSSGTIPSGNTIYF
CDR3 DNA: TGTGCCAGCAGTTCAGGAACTATCCCCTCTGGAAACACCATATATTTT

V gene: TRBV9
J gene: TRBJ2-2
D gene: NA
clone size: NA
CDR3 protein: CASSGRWTGELFF
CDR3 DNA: TGTGCCAGCAGCGGAAGGTGGACCGGGGAGCTGTTTTTT

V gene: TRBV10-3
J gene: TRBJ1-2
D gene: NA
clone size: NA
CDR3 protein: CAISESGGDNGYTF
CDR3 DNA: TGTGCCATCAGTGAGTCAGGGGGTGATAATGGCTACACCTTC

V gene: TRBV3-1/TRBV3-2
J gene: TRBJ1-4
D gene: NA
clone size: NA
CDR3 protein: CASSQAHSNEKLFF
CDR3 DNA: TGTGCCAGCAGCCAAGCACACTCTAATGAAAAACTGTTTTTT

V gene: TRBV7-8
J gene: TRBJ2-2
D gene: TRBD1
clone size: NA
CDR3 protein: CASSVRQGTNTGELFF
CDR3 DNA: TGTGCCAGCAGCGTTAGACAGGGAACGAACACCGGGGAGCTGTTTTTT

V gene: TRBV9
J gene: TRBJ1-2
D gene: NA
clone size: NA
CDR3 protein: CASSVDRSLYGYTF
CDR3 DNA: TGTGCCAGCAGCGTCGACAGATCCCTTTATGGCTACACCTTC

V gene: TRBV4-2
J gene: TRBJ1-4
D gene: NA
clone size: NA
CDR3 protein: CASSQATPRGEKLFF
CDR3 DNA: TGTGCCAGCAGCCAAGCCACACCCCGGGGTGAAAAACTGTTTTTT

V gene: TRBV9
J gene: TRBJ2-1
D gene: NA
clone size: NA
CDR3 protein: CASSPPTTLYNEQFF
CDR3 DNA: TGTGCCAGCAGCCCACCCACGACCTTGTACAATGAGCAGTTCTTC

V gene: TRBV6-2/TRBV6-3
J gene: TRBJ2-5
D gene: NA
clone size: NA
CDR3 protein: CASSTLTGPNIQETQYF
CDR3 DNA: TGTGCCAGCAGTACCTTGACAGGCCCGAATATACAAGAGACCCAGTACTTC

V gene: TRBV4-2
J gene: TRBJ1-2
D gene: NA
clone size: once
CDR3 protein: CASSQGSIRGVYGYTF
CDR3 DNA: TGTGCCAGCAGCCAGGGATCAATCAGGGGCGTCTATGGCTACACCTTC

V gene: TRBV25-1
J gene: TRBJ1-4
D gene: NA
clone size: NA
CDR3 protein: CASSEPTGIVGEKLFF
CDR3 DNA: TGTGCCAGCAGTGAACCGACCGGGATAGTCGGTGAAAAACTGTTTTTT

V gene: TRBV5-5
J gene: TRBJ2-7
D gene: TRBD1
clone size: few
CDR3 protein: CASSIQGAYEQYF
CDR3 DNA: TGTGCCAGCAGCATACAGGGGGCCTACGAGCAGTACTTC

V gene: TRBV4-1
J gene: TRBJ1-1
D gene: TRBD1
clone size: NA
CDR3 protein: CASSQEPGGAWTEAFF
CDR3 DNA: TGCGCCAGCAGCCAAGAACCAGGGGGCGCGTGGACTGAAGCTTTCTTT

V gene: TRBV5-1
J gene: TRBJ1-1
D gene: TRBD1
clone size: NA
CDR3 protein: CASRRTGNLGNTEAFF
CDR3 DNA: TGCGCCAGCAGACGGACAGGGAACCTCGGGAACACTGAAGCTTTCTTT

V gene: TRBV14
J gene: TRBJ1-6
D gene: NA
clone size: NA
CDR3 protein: CASSKTTLNSPLHF
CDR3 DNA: TGTGCCAGCAGCAAAACTACGCTAAATTCACCCCTCCACTTT

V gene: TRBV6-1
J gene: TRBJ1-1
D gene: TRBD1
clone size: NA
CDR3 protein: CASSEGPGTVNTEAFF
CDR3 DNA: TGTGCCAGCAGTGAAGGCCCCGGGACAGTGAACACTGAAGCTTTCTTT

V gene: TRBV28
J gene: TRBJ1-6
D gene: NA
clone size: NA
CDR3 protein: CASRSYGGGYNSPLHF
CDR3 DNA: TGTGCCAGCAGATCGTATGGGGGGGGGTATAATTCACCCCTCCACTTT

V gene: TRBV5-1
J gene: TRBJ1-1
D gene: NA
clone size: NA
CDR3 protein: CASSLGQTNTEAFF
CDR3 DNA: TGCGCCAGCAGCTTGGGACAGACGAACACTGAAGCTTTCTTT

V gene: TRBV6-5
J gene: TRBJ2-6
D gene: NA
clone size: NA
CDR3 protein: CASSYRGSGANVLTF
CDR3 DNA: TGTGCCAGCAGTTACCGGGGATCCGGGGCCAACGTCCTGACTTTC